The clone carrying this TCR beta chain was counted many times. Its antigen is as yet unknown. This sample was included in a study of CD8+CD57+ T cells in acquired aplastic anemia. Study-level background: An average of 3.2 ug of DNA was obtained from sorted CD4+ and CD8+ cells.

Points from the study as a whole: Patients were compared with controls for CD8+ Simpson's diversity, and no significant difference emerged.

This CDR3 spans 13 amino acids. Trimming took 8 bases from V and 8 from J, leaving 15 bases between them. Germline CDR1 KGHDR, CDR2 SFDVKD. Sequencing was done on patients that had shown CD8+CD57+ cell expansion by flow cytometry. Sampling of blood occurred while the patients had still received no therapy. Investigators profiled TCR beta VDJ and CDR3 from genomic DNA template. Using its own MiXCR run on the reads, TCRdb lists one record per CDR3 protein. The sample records approximately 170,000 distinct CDR3 sequences, less than 50% being singletons. V gene TRBV24-1 combines with J gene TRBJ2-1; D not resolved. This clonotype was obtained from a human donor with aplastic anemia. Sequencing was done on a sample of sorted CD4+, CD8+, or CD8+CD57+ T cells (not recorded which) from PBMCs. CDR3: CATMGTGIHEQFF. The CDR3 DNA reads as TGTGCCACCATGGGCACGGGTATCCATGAGCAGTTCTTC.